The 21 T cell receptor beta chains listed next were all sequenced from one sample in a study of OX40 agonist ivuxolimab in advanced cancers. TCRdb's copy holds only in-frame clones and misses some; the assay was immunoSEQ multiplex PCR. The sample has roughly 59,000 clones; 90% to 95% are singletons. This specimen was CD4+ or CD8+ T cells sorted from blood, taken in a trial of the OX40 agonist ivuxolimab. These receptor sequences come from an adult with an advanced solid tumor such as melanoma, head and neck, liver or kidney cancer.

CDR3 DNA: TGTGCCAGCAGTGAGGGAAGCAATCAGCCCCAGCATTTT. Protein sequence: CASSEGSNQPQHF. The chain joins TRBV9 to TRBJ1-5; D unresolved. CDR1 and CDR2 (germline): SGDLS, YYNGEE. There are 13 residues in the CDR3. V was clipped by 5 bases and J by 1 base, with 7 bases between them.

The V and J genes are TRBV6-1 and TRBJ2-1, with D unclear. Trimming took off 8 bases at V and 4 bases at J, with 6 bases between the two ends. Germline values: CDR1 MNHNS, CDR2 SASEGT. CDR3 length equals 11 residues. Here the CDR3 reads CASFNYNEQFF. Here the CDR3 DNA reads TGTGCCAGCTTTAATTACAATGAGCAGTTCTTC.

The rearrangement joins TRBV27 to TRBJ2-7, with no clear D. Trimming removed 4 bases at V and 4 bases at J, with 17 bases between. The CDR3 consists of 15 residues. Looked up from germline, CDR1 is MNHEY and CDR2 is SMNVEV (reference sequence). DNA of the CDR3: TGTGCCAGCAGTTCAGCTAACAGTGTAGGGTACGAGCAGTACTTC. Its protein is CASSSANSVGYEQYF.

This clone was counted only a few times. The chain recombines TRBV19 with TRBJ2-7; D possibly corresponds to TRBD1 (5 bases). This CDR3 comprises 13 residues. Germline V gene lookup returns CDR1 LNHDA and CDR2 SQIVND (reference sequence). Trimming stripped 4 bases from V and 1 base from J, with 8 bases between. This chain's CDR3 is CASSTTVSYEQYF. The CDR3 nucleotides read TGTGCCAGTAGTACGACAGTATCCTACGAGCAGTACTTC.

The rearrangement links TRBV10-3 to TRBJ2-7; D call uncertain. The V gene's germline CDR1 is ENHRY and CDR2 SYGVKD. Trimming cost V 3 bases and J 1 base, with 7 bases left between them. This CDR3 has 13 amino acids. DNA for the CDR3: TGTGCCATCAGTGACCCCCAGTCCTACGAGCAGTACTTC. Its protein is CAISDPQSYEQYF.

The rearrangement links TRBV27 to TRBJ2-7; D not resolved. The germline gives CDR1 MNHEY, CDR2 SMNVEV (reference sequence). The ends were cut back, 3 bases at V and 1 base at J, with 10 bases in the middle. The CDR3 is 14 amino acids. CDR3 nucleotide sequence: TGTGCCAGCAGTTTTACCCCAGGATCCTACGAGCAGTACTTC. As protein: CASSFTPGSYEQYF.

CDR3 bases: TGTGCCAAAACAACGGACAGAACTTATCAGCCCCAGCATTTT. Its translation is CAKTTDRTYQPQHF. This chain joins TRBV6-4 and TRBJ1-5, with D maybe TRBD1 (6 bases). From germline, CDR1 is MRHNA and CDR2 SNTAGT. The V gene lost 10 bases and the J gene lost 5 bases, with 18 bases spanning the gap. CDR3 size: 14 residues.

This rearrangement joins TRBV9 to TRBJ2-7; tentative D call: TRBD2 (6 bases). Per the germline V gene, CDR1 is SGDLS and CDR2 is YYNGEE. The ends were cut back, 2 bases at V and 5 bases at J, with 20 bases in the middle. CDR3 length: 16 residues. The CDR3: CASSVPGLRICDEQYF. CDR3 nucleotide sequence: TGTGCCAGCAGCGTCCCGGGACTTAGAATATGTGACGAGCAGTACTTC.

This clone was seen a single time. The V call is TRBV6-5, the J call TRBJ2-1; D might be TRBD2 (6 bases). The V end lost 2 bases, the J end lost 6 bases, and 14 bases lay between the germline ends. This CDR3 spans 15 amino acids. Germline V gene sequence: CDR1 MNHEY, CDR2 SVGAGI. The CDR3 here is CASSYILTSSNEQFF. CDR3 DNA: TGTGCCAGCAGTTACATCCTCACTAGCAGCAATGAGCAGTTCTTC.

The V gene is TRBV4-1, the J gene TRBJ2-1, with unresolved D. The germline V and J ends were trimmed by 0 bases and 6 bases, with 18 bases remaining between them. The CDR3 is 17 residues long. The germline V gene has CDR1 MGHRA and CDR2 YSYEKL. The CDR3 DNA sequence: TGCGCCAGCAGCCAAGATTTTGGAACATATCGTAGCAATGAGCAGTTCTTC. Translation gives CASSQDFGTYRSNEQFF.

The chain links TRBV6-1 to TRBJ1-5, with 8 positions matching TRBD1. Germline V gives CDR1 MNHNS, CDR2 SASEGT. The CDR3 spans 16 residues. The J segment lost 6 bases and the V segment lost 1 base, leaving 8 bases of the junction unmatched. DNA of the CDR3: TGTGCCAGCAGTGAAGTCCAGGCAGGGGGCCCTCAGCCCCAGCATTTT. Translated: CASSEVQAGGPQPQHF.

CDR3 DNA sequence: TGTGCCAGCAGCTTAGCGATAGGGGGCACTGAAGCTTTCTTT. Amino acids: CASSLAIGGTEAFF. This rearrangement joins TRBV7-6 to TRBJ1-1; a possible D gene is TRBD1 (6 bases). V dropped 0 bases and J dropped 4 bases, with 9 bases sitting between them. CDR1 is SGHVS, CDR2 FNYEAQ, per germline. This CDR3 has 14 residues.

The chain links TRBV19 to TRBJ2-7; D is ambiguous. Germline assignment: CDR1 LNHDA and CDR2 SQIVND (reference sequence). Trimming removed 1 base from V and 3 bases from J, with 16 bases in between. The CDR3 loop spans 16 amino acids. CDR3: CASSIGLGERGYEQYF. CDR3 bases: TGTGCCAGTAGTATAGGGCTAGGCGAACGAGGCTACGAGCAGTACTTC. Looking up the rest from reference TRBV19 and TRBJ2-7 gives the full variable domain: DGGITQSPKYLFRKEGQNVTLSCEQNLNHDAMYWYRQDPGQGLRLIYYSQIVNDFQKGDIAEGYSVSREKKESFPLTVTSAQKNPTAFYLCASSIGLGERGYEQYFGPGTRLTVT.

The rearrangement joins TRBV7-9 to TRBJ1-2; 8 bases agree with TRBD1. Germline values: CDR1 SEHNR, CDR2 FQNEAQ (reference sequence). After removal of 1 base from V and 0 bases from J, the junction contained 1 base not matched to a gene. The CDR3 is 15 residues long. The CDR3 nucleotides are TGTGCCAGCAGCTTAGAGGACAGGGCTAACTATGGCTACACCTTC. This translates into CASSLEDRANYGYTF.

The genes are TRBV5-4 and TRBJ1-1, with 8 bases matching TRBD1. Trimming took 5 bases from V and 7 from J; bases not matched to a gene: 10. The CDR3 has 14 residues. Germline V gene sequence: CDR1 SGHNT, CDR2 YYREEE (reference sequence). The CDR3 is CASSFPGGLNEAFF. The DNA for the CDR3 is TGTGCCAGCAGTTTTCCAGGGGGCTTGAATGAAGCTTTCTTT.

The V call is TRBV16, the J call TRBJ1-2; TRBD1 might be the D (5 bases). Germline values: CDR1 KGHSY, CDR2 FQNENV. CDR3 size: 13 residues. V was pared by 4 bases and J by 4 bases, with 10 bases between. The CDR3 DNA reads TGTGCCAGCAGCCTGGACACCTTCTATGGCTACACCTTC. Protein sequence: CASSLDTFYGYTF.

The chain employs TRBV18 and TRBJ1-6, with TRBD1 identical over 10 bases. V shed 9 bases and J 8 bases; nucleotides not matched to a gene: 10. Germline loops: CDR1 KGHSH, CDR2 LQKENI. The CDR3 has 15 amino acids. Here the CDR3 reads CASQTSGTGDSPLHF. CDR3 nucleotides: TGTGCCAGTCAAACATCCGGGACAGGGGATTCACCCCTCCACTTT.

The chain recombines TRBV6-1 with TRBJ2-1; D is unresolved. The germline V gene encodes CDR1 MNHNS and CDR2 SASEGT. V lost 7 bases to trimming and J lost 8 bases, with 18 bases between them. CDR3 size: 14 residues. CDR3 bases: TGTGCCAGCAAGTTTGAACCCAAGGACCATGAGCAGTTCTTC. Residues: CASKFEPKDHEQFF.

The genes are TRBV4-1 and TRBJ2-2; D ambiguous. This CDR3 has 14 amino acids. Germline CDR1 is MGHRA and CDR2 is YSYEKL. The V gene lost 4 bases and the J gene lost 5 bases, with 11 bases spanning the gap. Written as DNA, the CDR3 is TGCGCCAGCAGCCGGTCGACACGGACCGGGGAGCTGTTTTTT. This translates into CASSRSTRTGELFF.

The rearrangement links TRBV4-1 to TRBJ1-6, with D maybe TRBD1 (6 bases). Germline-derived CDR1 and CDR2 are MGHRA and YSYEKL. Trimming removed 2 bases from V and 10 bases from J, with 12 bases in between. The CDR3 runs 14 residues. The CDR3 region has the DNA TGCGCCAGCAGCCAATCCGGGGGCGGGTCACCCCTCCACTTT. It yields the protein CASSQSGGGSPLHF.

V gene TRBV27 combines with J gene TRBJ1-5; no clear D. Germline CDR1 and CDR2: MNHEY and SMNVEV (reference sequence). V was pared by 6 bases and J by 6 bases, with 15 bases between. The CDR3 extends over 14 amino acids. CDR3 sequence: CASSPGSAGQPQHF. The CDR3 DNA is TGTGCCAGCAGCCCCGGTTCGGCGGGTCAGCCCCAGCATTTT.